This is a list of T cell receptor beta chains from one sample in a study of shared clonotypes between healthy human individuals. Assay: immunoSEQ multiplex PCR; the TCRdb copy retains only in-frame clones and omits some. This sample yields roughly 400,000 clones, of which 90% to 98% are seen a single time; 0.25% to 0.35% belongs to the top ten. Sequences were obtained from memory CD8+ T cells sorted from blood. These receptors were taken from a man aged 25 to 40 in good health. The CDR3 runs from the conserved cysteine through the conserved F or W. A D gene is named only where the DNA matches it firmly. Rows give clone size only sometimes, using once, few, many, or a class for an expanded clone.

V	size	J	D	CDR3	DNA
TRBV2	-	TRBJ2-2	-	CASSEVRGNTGELFF	TGTGCCAGCAGTGAGGTCCGGGGCAACACCGGGGAGCTGTTTTTT
TRBV9	once	TRBJ2-5	TRBD1	CASSGTGTGVETQYF	TGTGCCAGCAGCGGGACCGGGACAGGGGTGGAGACCCAGTACTTC
TRBV9	once	TRBJ1-5	TRBD1	CASSALGQSLQPQHF	TGTGCCAGCAGCGCCCTGGGACAGTCCCTGCAGCCCCAGCATTTT
TRBV4-2	-	TRBJ2-3	TRBD2	CASSLRSGSRTDTQYF	TGTGCCAGCAGCCTCCGGAGCGGGAGTAGGACAGATACGCAGTATTTT
TRBV5-4	-	TRBJ1-4	-	CASSLGRGSNEKLFF	TGTGCCAGCAGCTTGGGCAGGGGATCCAATGAAAAACTGTTTTTT
TRBV4-1	-	TRBJ2-1	-	CASSISGFYNEQFF	TGCGCCAGCAGCATAAGCGGGTTCTACAATGAGCAGTTCTTC
TRBV23-1	-	TRBJ2-6	-	CASSWIGAGANVLTF	TGCGCCAGCAGTTGGATAGGGGCAGGGGCCAACGTCCTGACTTTC
TRBV7-9	-	TRBJ2-5	-	CASSTRTLEGFQETQYF	TGTGCCAGCAGCACTAGGACGCTCGAGGGGTTCCAAGAGACCCAGTACTTC
TRBV4-1	-	TRBJ2-7	TRBD2	CASSQVEGGVYEQYF	TGCGCCAGCAGCCAAGTGGAGGGAGGGGTCTACGAGCAGTACTTC
TRBV2	-	TRBJ2-3	-	CASGRQLSSTDTQYF	TGTGCCAGCGGGAGACAGTTATCTAGCACAGATACGCAGTATTTT
TRBV5-4	-	TRBJ2-7	TRBD1	CASSWNTGTGNYEQYF	TGTGCCAGCAGCTGGAACACCGGGACAGGAAACTACGAGCAGTACTTC
TRBV30	-	TRBJ1-4	-	CAWKAGNLGRMFF	TGTGCCTGGAAGGCAGGGAACCTTGGACGGATGTTTTTT
TRBV18	-	TRBJ1-5	TRBD1	CASSPAPQGAWQPQHF	TGTGCCAGCTCACCGGCACCCCAGGGGGCTTGGCAGCCCCAGCATTTT
TRBV11-2	-	TRBJ2-2	-	CASSLDAGKNTGELFF	TGTGCCAGCAGCTTAGATGCAGGGAAGAACACCGGGGAGCTGTTTTTT
TRBV10-3	-	TRBJ1-2	-	CAISVGGNYGYTF	TGCGCCATCAGTGTAGGGGGGAACTATGGCTACACCTTC
TRBV7-2	-	TRBJ1-6	-	CASSLGSVVLHF	TGTGCCAGCAGCTTAGGTTCTGTTGTGCTCCACTTT
TRBV5-1	-	TRBJ2-3	TRBD2	CASSLAGTDTQYF	TGCGCCAGCAGCCTAGCGGGCACAGATACGCAGTATTTT
TRBV16	-	TRBJ2-7	-	CASNYEYGAYEQYF	TGTGCCAGCAACTACGAATATGGGGCCTACGAGCAGTACTTC
TRBV5-4	once	TRBJ2-3	TRBD2	CASSPNSGRAKDTQYF	TGTGCCAGCAGCCCTAACAGCGGGAGGGCCAAGGATACGCAGTATTTT
TRBV4-1	-	TRBJ2-2	-	CASSRPPGAGELFF	TGCGCCAGCAGCAGGCCCCCCGGTGCCGGGGAGCTGTTTTTT
TRBV18	-	TRBJ2-1	TRBD2	CASSPGTSGIPYNEQFF	TGTGCCAGCTCACCGGGGACTAGCGGGATACCCTACAATGAGCAGTTCTTC
TRBV28	-	TRBJ2-2	-	CAGRGRRNTGELFF	TGTGCCGGTCGGGGGCGCCGAAACACCGGGGAGCTGTTTTTT
TRBV25-1	once	TRBJ2-1	-	CASSGGRNNEQFF	TGTGCCAGCAGTGGGGGGAGGAACAATGAGCAGTTCTTC
TRBV5-1	-	TRBJ2-7	TRBD2	CASSLTRAGVHEQYF	TGCGCCAGCAGCCTGACGCGAGCGGGAGTCCACGAGCAGTACTTC
TRBV5-4	-	TRBJ1-3	-	CASSIQGTGNTIYF	TGTGCCAGCAGCATTCAGGGGACTGGAAACACCATATATTTT
TRBV11-1	-	TRBJ2-1	-	CASRHPYNEQFF	TGTGCCAGCCGACACCCCTACAATGAGCAGTTCTTC
TRBV27	-	TRBJ2-2	-	CASSFKLSGELFF	TGTGCCAGCAGTTTTAAGCTTTCGGGGGAGCTGTTTTTT